The 17 T cell receptor beta chains presented below share a single source sample, sequenced in a study of identical twins (dated by TCRdb to the mid-2010s). Library method: 5' RACE. This sample was sequenced with an Illumina HiSeq 2000. Clones were called with MiXCR by TCRdb after fastp trimmed the public reads at Q25, and only in-frame beta chains were retained. A single entry per CDR3 protein holds the most common genes and DNA from its merged rows. Across this sample there are 600,000 to 700,000 distinct CDR3 sequences, with 20% to 25% seen only once. 4.3% of the sample goes to the ten largest clones. The sample also formed part of further work on T cells expressing NK-cell markers.

Material: PBMCs. The receptors derive from a young woman in good health.

This clonotype showed up just a few times. The gene calls are TRBV20-1 and TRBJ2-3; 8 positions match TRBD2. J was trimmed by 1 base and V by 3 bases; bases with no gene match: 6. From germline, CDR1 is DFQATT and CDR2 SNEGSKA (reference sequence). This CDR3 contains 15 residues. The CDR3 nucleotides are TGCAGTGCTAGCCCCCGGGAGGGTCGCACAGATACGCAGTATTTT. Encoded protein: CSASPREGRTDTQYF.

This clonotype was detected ten times or more. CDR3 residues: CAIDSGRAVSSYEQYF. The CDR3 DNA follows: TGTGCCATCGATAGCGGGAGGGCCGTTTCATCCTACGAGCAGTACTTC. The V gene is TRBV10-3, the J gene TRBJ2-7, with TRBD2 matching 11 bases. CDR1 and CDR2 from the germline V gene are ENHRY and SYGVKD. V was pared by 8 bases and J by 1 base, with 10 bases of the junction left unmatched. The CDR3 covers 16 residues.

The V and J genes are TRBV7-9 and TRBJ2-5, with a possible D match to TRBD1 (6 bases). V lost 5 bases to trimming and J lost 5 bases, with 15 bases between them. The CDR3 sequence is 14 residues long. CDR1 is SEHNR and CDR2 is FQNEAQ in the germline V gene (reference sequence). CDR3 bases: TGTGCCAGCAGCATCACCAGGGGAGACGAGACCCAGTACTTC. Protein product: CASSITRGDETQYF.

This clonotype appeared a few times. The CDR3 loop is CSARGTGFQPQHF. In DNA, the CDR3 is TGCAGTGCTAGGGGGACAGGGTTCCAGCCCCAGCATTTT. This sequence joins TRBV20-1 and TRBJ1-5, with 9 positions matching TRBD1. J gave up 7 bases and V 3 bases, and 4 bases lay outside the gene matches. The CDR3 has 13 residues. Germline values: CDR1 DFQATT, CDR2 SNEGSKA (reference sequence).

This clonotype was found a few times. J is TRBJ1-2 and V is TRBV6-1; 10 bases fit TRBD1. Germline values: CDR1 MNHNS, CDR2 SASEGT. With 5 bases clipped from V and 6 bases from J, the junction kept 9 bases outside the gene matches. The CDR3 sequence is 15 residues long. The CDR3 region is CASSRSRDRGNGYTF. CDR3 in DNA: TGTGCCAGCAGTCGTAGCCGGGACAGGGGCAATGGCTACACCTTC.

This clonotype appeared a few times. This chain links TRBV5-5 with TRBJ2-1; TRBD2 aligns across 9 bases. V was clipped by 0 bases and J by 9 bases; unmatched bases: 4. The CDR3 extends over 14 amino acids. Looked up from germline, CDR1 is SGHKS and CDR2 is YYEKEE (reference sequence). The chain's CDR3 is CASSLGSGRGEQFF. CDR3 coding DNA: TGTGCCAGCAGCTTGGGTAGCGGGAGAGGTGAGCAGTTCTTC.

The chain combines TRBV20-1 with TRBJ1-2; D unresolved. CDR1 DFQATT and CDR2 SNEGSKA come from the germline V gene (reference sequence). The CDR3 extends over 14 amino acids. V was cut by 6 bases and J by 7 bases, with 21 bases left in between. CDR3 DNA sequence: TGCAGTGCCCCGGTTGGGCCGACTACTTCTGGCTACACCTTC. This codes for CSAPVGPTTSGYTF.

This clonotype was picked up a small number of times. CDR3 bases: TGTGCCAGCAGTTACAACTCGGGACAGGGAAGGGGCTACACCTTC. This codes for CASSYNSGQGRGYTF. The chain couples TRBV6-5 to TRBJ1-2; 9 nucleotides match TRBD1. Germline values: CDR1 MNHEY, CDR2 SVGAGI. The CDR3 covers 15 residues. V dropped 2 bases and J dropped 8; count of bases not matched to a gene: 9.

The genes are TRBV20-1 and TRBJ2-3; 11 nucleotides agree with TRBD2. CDR3 length: 14 amino acids. From germline, CDR1 is DFQATT and CDR2 SNEGSKA (reference sequence). The CDR3 DNA sequence: TGCAGCGCGATGGGACTAGCGGCCCTAGATACGCAGTATTTT. It is translated as CSAMGLAALDTQYF.

This clonotype was found a few times. The genes are TRBV12-5 and TRBJ2-7; 7 nucleotides line up with TRBD1. Germline V gene data show CDR1 as LGHNT and CDR2 as FRNRAP. The CDR3 is 12 residues long. V was pared by 4 bases and J by 3 bases, with 0 bases of the junction left unmatched. The CDR3 sequence: CASGWDSYEQYF. The CDR3 DNA is TGTGCTAGTGGTTGGGACAGCTACGAGCAGTACTTC.

In regard to this clonotype: One end of the junction does not line up with germline, which may come from a read error. The V and J genes are TRBV20-1 and TRBJ2-1, with a tentative D call TRBD1 (5 bases). Germline CDR1 and CDR2: DFQATT and SNEGSKA (reference sequence). The CDR3 runs 14 residues. The CDR3 spells CSARGHIGYNEQFF. The DNA of the CDR3 is TGCAGTGCGAGAGGACACATAGGTTACAATGAGCAGTTCTTC.

The rearrangement uses TRBV6-2 or TRBV6-3 and TRBJ2-6; 7 nucleotides line up with TRBD1. From germline, CDR1 is MNHEY and CDR2 SVGEGT. This CDR3 region has 21 residues. After removal of 5 bases from V and 1 base from J, the junction contained 20 bases not matched to a gene. The CDR3 coding sequence is TGTGCCAGCAGTCCCCTAGGGGGAGAACAGGGGAGATCGTCTGGGGCCAACGTCCTGACTTTC. Its protein product is CASSPLGGEQGRSSGANVLTF.

This clonotype has a handful of counts. The rearrangement uses TRBV29-1 and TRBJ1-1, with D hard to call. The CDR3 length is 16 residues. V shed 5 bases and J shed 3 bases, with 22 bases lying between them. Looked up from germline, CDR1 is SQVTM and CDR2 is ANQGSEA. CDR3 protein: CSVYLGGLKGHTEAFF. The CDR3 nucleotides are TGCAGCGTTTACCTAGGCGGGTTGAAGGGCCACACTGAAGCTTTCTTT.

The chain couples TRBV9 to TRBJ2-2; D might be TRBD2 (6 bases). Germline-derived CDR1 and CDR2 are SGDLS and YYNGEE. V was shortened by 2 bases and J by 8 bases, with 28 bases between the two germline ends. The CDR3 totals 19 residues. The CDR3 protein is CASSVFPWDQRARGGELFF. The CDR3 DNA is TGTGCCAGCAGCGTTTTTCCCTGGGACCAGCGGGCCCGGGGAGGGGAGCTGTTTTTT.

This clonotype showed up just a few times. A read error may account for a junction end that differs from germline. The chain couples TRBV12-3 or TRBV12-4 to TRBJ1-6; a weak D match, TRBD1 (6 bases). The CDR3 extends over 12 amino acids. The CDR3 spells CASSLGHRDWVF. The DNA of the CDR3 is TGTGCCAGCAGTTTGGGCCACAGGGATTGGGTCTTT.

This clonotype came up a few times. This chain's CDR3 is CSAPYYDEQYF. Written as DNA, the CDR3 is TGCAGTGCTCCCTACTACGACGAGCAGTACTTC. The gene calls are TRBV20-1 and TRBJ2-7; no clear D gene. This CDR3 has 11 residues. Trimming left V 5 bases short and J 5 bases short, with 10 bases between. CDR1 and CDR2 from the germline V gene are DFQATT and SNEGSKA (reference sequence).

The chain links TRBV20-1 to TRBJ2-2; TRBD2 agrees at 12 bases. The CDR3 totals 19 residues. Trimming removed 3 bases from V and 0 bases from J; junction bases left unmatched: 11. The germline V gene encodes CDR1 DFQATT and CDR2 SNEGSKA (reference sequence). The CDR3: CSARGLAGERPTNTGELFF. The DNA of the CDR3 is TGCAGTGCTAGGGGACTAGCGGGCGAACGACCGACGAACACCGGGGAGCTGTTTTTT.